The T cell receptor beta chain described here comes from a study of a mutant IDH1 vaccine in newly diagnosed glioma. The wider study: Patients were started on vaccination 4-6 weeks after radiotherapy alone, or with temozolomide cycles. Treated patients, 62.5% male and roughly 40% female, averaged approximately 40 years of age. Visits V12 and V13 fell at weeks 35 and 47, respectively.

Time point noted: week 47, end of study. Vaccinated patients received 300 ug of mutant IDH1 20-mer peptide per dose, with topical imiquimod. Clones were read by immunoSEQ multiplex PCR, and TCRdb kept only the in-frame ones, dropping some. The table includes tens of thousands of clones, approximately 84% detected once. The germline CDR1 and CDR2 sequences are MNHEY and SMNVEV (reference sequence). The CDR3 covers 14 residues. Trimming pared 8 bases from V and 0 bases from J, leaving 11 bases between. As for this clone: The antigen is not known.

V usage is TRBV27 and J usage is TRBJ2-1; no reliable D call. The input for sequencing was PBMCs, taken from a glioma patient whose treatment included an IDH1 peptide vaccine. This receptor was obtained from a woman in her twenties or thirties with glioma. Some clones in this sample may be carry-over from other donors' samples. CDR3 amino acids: CASGRPSSYNEQFF. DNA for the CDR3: TGTGCCAGCGGGCGGCCCAGCTCCTACAATGAGCAGTTCTTC.